The rows below give T cell receptor beta chains drawn from one sample of a study of blood T cell repertoires in COVID-19. Sequencing used immunoSEQ multiplex PCR; TCRdb keeps in-frame clones, though not all of them. The table records around 250,000 clones, approximately 85% of them present only once. The sequenced material came from PBMCs or T cells enriched from blood (not recorded which). The receptors derive from a woman between 45 and 65 years old who had recovered from COVID-19. CDR3s include the opening cysteine and the closing phenylalanine or tryptophan. A D gene is named only where the DNA matches it firmly. Expanded clones are given a class, and other clones once, few, many or no size at all.

v_call: TRBV27
j_call: TRBJ1-1
d_call: NA
clone_size: NA
cdr3_aa: CASSTEWEGTEAFF
cdr3_nt: TGTGCCAGCAGTACGGAATGGGAGGGTACTGAAGCTTTCTTT

v_call: TRBV27
j_call: TRBJ2-6
d_call: NA
clone_size: NA
cdr3_aa: CASSLLRGGPGANVLTF
cdr3_nt: TGTGCCAGCAGTTTGCTCAGGGGAGGGCCTGGGGCCAACGTCCTGACTTTC

v_call: TRBV7-2
j_call: TRBJ1-1
d_call: NA
clone_size: NA
cdr3_aa: CASSFGGSVTEAFF
cdr3_nt: TGTGCCAGCAGCTTTGGGGGGTCAGTCACTGAAGCTTTCTTT

v_call: TRBV19
j_call: TRBJ1-1
d_call: NA
clone_size: NA
cdr3_aa: CASSMGGLAEAFF
cdr3_nt: TGTGCCAGTAGTATGGGGGGGTTGGCTGAAGCTTTCTTT

v_call: TRBV7-9
j_call: TRBJ2-5
d_call: NA
clone_size: NA
cdr3_aa: CASSFYPDQETQYF
cdr3_nt: TGTGCCAGCAGCTTTTACCCGGACCAAGAGACCCAGTACTTC

v_call: TRBV6-5
j_call: TRBJ1-5
d_call: TRBD1
clone_size: NA
cdr3_aa: CASSREPGQDQPQHF
cdr3_nt: TGTGCCAGCAGTCGCGAACCGGGACAGGATCAGCCCCAGCATTTT

v_call: TRBV30
j_call: TRBJ1-5
d_call: TRBD1
clone_size: NA
cdr3_aa: CAWSDGGSGQGHQPQHF
cdr3_nt: TGTGCCTGGAGTGACGGGGGATCGGGACAGGGGCATCAGCCCCAGCATTTT

v_call: TRBV2
j_call: TRBJ1-2
d_call: NA
clone_size: NA
cdr3_aa: CASSEDRNYGYTF
cdr3_nt: TGTGCCAGCAGTGAAGACCGGAACTATGGCTACACCTTC

v_call: TRBV5-1
j_call: TRBJ1-1
d_call: NA
clone_size: NA
cdr3_aa: CASSLGAWGGKEAFF
cdr3_nt: TGCGCCAGCAGCTTGGGTGCCTGGGGGGGGAAAGAAGCTTTCTTT

v_call: TRBV5-1
j_call: TRBJ2-7
d_call: TRBD1
clone_size: NA
cdr3_aa: CASSETGGRYEQYF
cdr3_nt: TGCGCCAGCAGCGAGACAGGGGGCCGCTACGAGCAGTACTTC

v_call: TRBV27
j_call: TRBJ1-2
d_call: TRBD1
clone_size: NA
cdr3_aa: CASSFQGADYGYTF
cdr3_nt: TGTGCCAGCAGTTTCCAGGGGGCAGACTATGGCTACACCTTC

v_call: TRBV30
j_call: TRBJ1-3
d_call: TRBD1
clone_size: NA
cdr3_aa: CAWSVSRGVLSSGNTIYF
cdr3_nt: TGTGCCTGGAGTGTATCCAGGGGGGTCCTTAGCTCTGGAAACACCATATATTTT

v_call: TRBV7-2
j_call: TRBJ1-3
d_call: TRBD1
clone_size: NA
cdr3_aa: CASSLAGQGNTIYF
cdr3_nt: TGTGCCAGCAGCTTAGCGGGACAGGGAAACACCATATATTTT

v_call: TRBV18
j_call: TRBJ2-3
d_call: TRBD2
clone_size: NA
cdr3_aa: CASSPSGGSSAQYF
cdr3_nt: TGTGCCAGCTCACCCAGCGGGGGGAGCTCAGCGCAGTATTTT

v_call: TRBV6-6
j_call: TRBJ2-1
d_call: NA
clone_size: NA
cdr3_aa: CASSTSSGRYNEQFF
cdr3_nt: TGTGCCAGCAGTACCTCCAGCGGACGCTACAATGAGCAGTTCTTC

v_call: TRBV4-1
j_call: TRBJ2-3
d_call: TRBD2
clone_size: once
cdr3_aa: CASRTLAGLTDTQYF
cdr3_nt: TGCGCCAGCAGGACATTAGCGGGGCTTACAGATACGCAGTATTTT

v_call: TRBV5-1
j_call: TRBJ2-3
d_call: TRBD2
clone_size: NA
cdr3_aa: CASRSTSGTDTQYF
cdr3_nt: TGCGCCAGCAGGAGTACTAGCGGTACAGATACGCAGTATTTT

v_call: TRBV5-1
j_call: TRBJ1-1
d_call: NA
clone_size: NA
cdr3_aa: CASSFAGFNTEAFF
cdr3_nt: TGCGCCAGCAGCTTCGCAGGGTTTAACACTGAAGCTTTCTTT

v_call: TRBV5-4
j_call: TRBJ1-5
d_call: NA
clone_size: NA
cdr3_aa: CASSFGSGRDQPQHF
cdr3_nt: TGTGCCAGCAGCTTCGGTTCTGGGCGAGATCAGCCCCAGCATTTT

v_call: TRBV3-1/TRBV3-2
j_call: TRBJ2-4
d_call: TRBD2
clone_size: NA
cdr3_aa: CASSPRTSFRNIQYF
cdr3_nt: TGTGCCAGCAGCCCCCGGACTAGTTTTAGAAACATTCAGTACTTC

v_call: TRBV7-6
j_call: TRBJ1-4
d_call: NA
clone_size: once
cdr3_aa: CASSPLSSHEKLFF
cdr3_nt: TGTGCCAGCAGCCCCCTTAGCTCGCATGAAAAACTGTTTTTT

v_call: TRBV7-2
j_call: TRBJ2-2
d_call: TRBD1
clone_size: NA
cdr3_aa: CASSLTGVRSGELFF
cdr3_nt: TGTGCCAGCAGCTTGACAGGGGTCCGGTCTGGGGAGCTGTTTTTT

v_call: TRBV4-3
j_call: TRBJ1-2
d_call: NA
clone_size: NA
cdr3_aa: CASSQDPQIYGYTF
cdr3_nt: TGCGCCAGCAGCCAAGACCCACAGATCTATGGCTACACCTTC

v_call: TRBV19
j_call: TRBJ1-4
d_call: NA
clone_size: NA
cdr3_aa: CASRITDNEKLFF
cdr3_nt: TGTGCCAGTAGAATCACAGATAATGAAAAACTGTTTTTT

v_call: TRBV2
j_call: TRBJ1-1
d_call: TRBD1
clone_size: NA
cdr3_aa: CASSGQANVPEAFF
cdr3_nt: TGTGCCAGCAGCGGACAGGCCAACGTACCTGAAGCTTTCTTT

v_call: TRBV6-5
j_call: TRBJ2-1
d_call: TRBD2
clone_size: once
cdr3_aa: CASSGGLSYNEQFF
cdr3_nt: TGTGCCTCGAGCGGGGGGCTCTCCTACAATGAGCAGTTCTTC

v_call: TRBV2
j_call: TRBJ2-7
d_call: TRBD1
clone_size: NA
cdr3_aa: CASSPRDRVNEQYF
cdr3_nt: TGTGCCAGCAGTCCCCGGGACAGGGTCAACGAGCAGTACTTC

v_call: TRBV9
j_call: TRBJ2-3
d_call: TRBD2
clone_size: NA
cdr3_aa: CASSSRAGEYSTQYF
cdr3_nt: TGTGCCAGCAGCTCTCGGGCGGGAGAATATTCTACGCAGTATTTT

v_call: TRBV7-2
j_call: TRBJ2-1
d_call: NA
clone_size: NA
cdr3_aa: CASSLVSSRGLYNEQFF
cdr3_nt: TGTGCCAGCAGCTTAGTGTCGAGCAGGGGCCTATACAATGAGCAGTTCTTC

v_call: TRBV11-2
j_call: TRBJ2-1
d_call: NA
clone_size: NA
cdr3_aa: CASSPLSYNEQFF
cdr3_nt: TGTGCCAGCAGCCCATTGTCCTACAATGAGCAGTTCTTC

v_call: TRBV6-2/TRBV6-3
j_call: TRBJ1-2
d_call: NA
clone_size: NA
cdr3_aa: CASSRGGGLGGYTF
cdr3_nt: TGTGCCAGCAGTCGTGGCGGCGGCCTGGGTGGCTACACCTTC

v_call: TRBV29-1
j_call: TRBJ2-3
d_call: NA
clone_size: NA
cdr3_aa: CSVDSGGGGTDTQYF
cdr3_nt: TGCAGCGTTGACTCTGGAGGGGGGGGCACAGATACGCAGTATTTT

v_call: TRBV28
j_call: TRBJ2-7
d_call: NA
clone_size: NA
cdr3_aa: CASETVGGYEQYF
cdr3_nt: TGTGCCAGCGAGACGGTCGGGGGTTACGAGCAGTACTTC

v_call: TRBV10-2
j_call: TRBJ2-7
d_call: NA
clone_size: NA
cdr3_aa: CASSAAGVSYEQYF
cdr3_nt: TGCGCCAGCAGTGCAGCGGGCGTTTCCTACGAGCAGTACTTC

v_call: TRBV19
j_call: TRBJ1-3
d_call: NA
clone_size: NA
cdr3_aa: CASSIRPGFGNTIYF
cdr3_nt: TGTGCCAGTAGTATCCGTCCAGGGTTTGGAAACACCATATATTTT

v_call: TRBV5-1
j_call: TRBJ2-7
d_call: TRBD1
clone_size: NA
cdr3_aa: CASSGGDRGLYEQYF
cdr3_nt: TGCGCCAGCAGCGGAGGGGACAGGGGGCTCTACGAGCAGTACTTC

v_call: TRBV11-3
j_call: TRBJ1-4
d_call: TRBD1
clone_size: NA
cdr3_aa: CASSLTGQGEYLMRKLFF
cdr3_nt: TGTGCCAGCAGCTTGACAGGACAGGGTGAATATTTAATGAGGAAACTGTTTTTT

v_call: TRBV19
j_call: TRBJ2-6
d_call: NA
clone_size: once
cdr3_aa: CASSILAGANVLTF
cdr3_nt: TGTGCCAGTAGTATTTTAGCTGGGGCCAACGTCCTGACTTTC

v_call: TRBV15
j_call: TRBJ2-7
d_call: TRBD2
clone_size: NA
cdr3_aa: CATSATSGHEQYF
cdr3_nt: TGTGCCACCAGTGCGACTAGCGGGCACGAGCAGTACTTC

v_call: TRBV7-6
j_call: TRBJ2-2
d_call: NA
clone_size: NA
cdr3_aa: CASSLGGSWPGELFF
cdr3_nt: TGTGCCAGCAGCTTAGGCGGCTCCTGGCCCGGGGAGCTGTTTTTT

v_call: TRBV10-1
j_call: TRBJ2-1
d_call: TRBD2
clone_size: NA
cdr3_aa: CASSEGTSGGPYNEQFF
cdr3_nt: TGCGCCAGCAGTGAAGGGACTAGCGGGGGCCCTTACAATGAGCAGTTCTTC

v_call: TRBV28
j_call: TRBJ1-5
d_call: NA
clone_size: few
cdr3_aa: CASSFEPPQGNQPQHF
cdr3_nt: TGTGCCAGCAGTTTTGAACCGCCCCAGGGCAATCAGCCCCAGCATTTT

v_call: TRBV19
j_call: TRBJ1-4
d_call: NA
clone_size: NA
cdr3_aa: CASRAMTTNEKLFF
cdr3_nt: TGTGCCAGTAGAGCGATGACGACTAATGAAAAACTGTTTTTT